This T cell receptor (beta chain) was obtained from a study of cytomegalovirus exposure and HLA in healthy donors. Findings and caveats of the study: Reports indicated that the classifier achieved high specificity and sensitivity in diagnosing cytomegalovirus status. Fewer than 20,000 TCR beta sequences were associated with HLA alleles at 0.05 false discovery rate in a later analysis.

At collection, donors were nominally healthy, but unrecorded immune exposures were probable. Primers for the PCR totalled 60 Vbeta and 13 Jbeta. Here immunoSEQ multiplex PCR was the method, and the copy in TCRdb shows in-frame clones only, minus some. The repertoire has fewer than 85,000 clones, more than 75% of them found once; the top ten carry about 12%. This clone was recorded a few times. Its antigen is undetermined. CDR1 is SGHNT, CDR2 YYREEE, per germline (reference sequence). Trimming cost V 4 bases and J 9 bases; bases outside gene matches: 4. The CDR3 sequence is 14 residues long. The source material was PBMCs. The chain has TRBV5-4 and TRBJ2-1; 13 nucleotides align to TRBD2. The source is a male donor in good health and CMV-seropositive. The chain's CDR3 is CASSQGLAGTEQFF. The CDR3, as DNA: TGTGCCAGCAGCCAGGGACTAGCGGGGACTGAGCAGTTCTTC.